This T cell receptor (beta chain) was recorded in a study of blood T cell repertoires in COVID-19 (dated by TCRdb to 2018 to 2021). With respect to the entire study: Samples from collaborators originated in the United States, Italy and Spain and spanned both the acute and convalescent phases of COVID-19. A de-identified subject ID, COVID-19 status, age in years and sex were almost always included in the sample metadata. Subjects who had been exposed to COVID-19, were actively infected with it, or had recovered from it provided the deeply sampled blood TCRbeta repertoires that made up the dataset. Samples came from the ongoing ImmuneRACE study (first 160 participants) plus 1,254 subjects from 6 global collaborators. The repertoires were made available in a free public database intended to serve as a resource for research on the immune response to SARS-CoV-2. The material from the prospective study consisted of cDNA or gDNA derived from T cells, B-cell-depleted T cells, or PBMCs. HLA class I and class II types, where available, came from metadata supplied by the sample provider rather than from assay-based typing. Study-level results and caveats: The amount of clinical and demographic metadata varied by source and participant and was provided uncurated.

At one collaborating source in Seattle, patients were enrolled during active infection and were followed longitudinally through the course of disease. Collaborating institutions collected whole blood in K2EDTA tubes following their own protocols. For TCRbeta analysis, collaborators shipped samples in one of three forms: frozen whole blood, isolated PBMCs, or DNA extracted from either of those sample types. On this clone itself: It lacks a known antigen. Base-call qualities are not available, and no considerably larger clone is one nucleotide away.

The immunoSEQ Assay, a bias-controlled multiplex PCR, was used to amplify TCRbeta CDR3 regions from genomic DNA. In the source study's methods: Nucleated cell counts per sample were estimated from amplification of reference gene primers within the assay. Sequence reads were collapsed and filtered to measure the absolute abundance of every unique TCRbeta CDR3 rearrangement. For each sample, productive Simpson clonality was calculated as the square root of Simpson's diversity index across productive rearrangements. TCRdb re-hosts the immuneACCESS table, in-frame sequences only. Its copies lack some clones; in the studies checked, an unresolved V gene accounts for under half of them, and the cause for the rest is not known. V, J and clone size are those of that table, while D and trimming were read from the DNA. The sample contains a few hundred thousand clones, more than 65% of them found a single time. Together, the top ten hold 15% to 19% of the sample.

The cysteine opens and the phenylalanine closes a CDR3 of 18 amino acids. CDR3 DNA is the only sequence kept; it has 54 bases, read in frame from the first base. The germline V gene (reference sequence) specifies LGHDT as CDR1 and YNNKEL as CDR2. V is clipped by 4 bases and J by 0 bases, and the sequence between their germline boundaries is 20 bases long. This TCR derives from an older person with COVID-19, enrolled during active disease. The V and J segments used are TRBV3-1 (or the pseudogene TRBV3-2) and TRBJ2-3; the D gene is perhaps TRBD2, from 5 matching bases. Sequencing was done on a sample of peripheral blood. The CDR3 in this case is CASSPSSEALGSTDTQYF. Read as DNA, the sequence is TGTGCCAGCAGCCCGTCGTCGGAGGCTTTGGGCAGCACAGATACGCAGTATTTT.